There are a few counts of the clone carrying this T cell receptor (beta chain). Its matching antigen is unknown. This sample is drawn from a study of shared clonotypes between healthy human individuals. Study-level points and caveats: Deeper or shallower sequencing was expected to change how clonotypes are shared among donors. Sampling involved blood alone; tissue repertoires likely differ.

Assay: immunoSEQ multiplex PCR; the TCRdb copy retains only in-frame clones and omits some. This table holds about 2.4 million clones, around 90% found once. CDR1 and CDR2 from the germline V gene are SNHLY and FYNNEI. This CDR3 comprises 16 residues. The germline V and J ends were trimmed by 2 bases and 4 bases, with 15 bases remaining between them. CD4+ cells underwent separation, giving CD45RA+ naive and CD45RA-negative memory subsets. Sequenced material: naive CD4+ T cells sorted from blood. The subset is: CD45RA+ positively selected. This sequence was found in a man aged 18-30 years in good health. V usage is TRBV2 and J usage is TRBJ1-5; D might be TRBD1 (6 bases). CDR3 sequence reads: CASSEQGNPSNQPQHF. In DNA form, the CDR3 reads TGTGCCAGCAGTGAACAGGGGAACCCATCAAATCAGCCCCAGCATTTT.